The rows below give T cell receptor beta chains drawn from one sample of a study of T cell repertoires in cytomegalovirus infection. Each CDR3 protein gets one entry after TCRdb re-called the reads with MiXCR. The sample has roughly 990,000 distinct CDR3 sequences; roughly 30% are singletons. These TCRs are of unknown antigen specificity. The sample consisted of cultured CD8+ T cells from PBMCs, taken from culture after CMV antigen stimulation. Source of these receptors: a human donor in good health (CMV status not recorded). Some clones in this sample may be carry-over from other donors' samples. CDR3s include the opening cysteine and the closing phenylalanine or tryptophan. The order of the fields is CDR3 DNA, CDR3 protein, D gene, V gene, J gene, clone size. A D gene is named only where the DNA matches it firmly. The size entry is marked missing in some rows and otherwise reads once, few, many or a size class.

CDR3nt: TGTGCCAGCAGTGATGGTACCAGGGATCCGGGCGGAAACACCATATATTTT; CDR3aa: CASSDGTRDPGGNTIYF; d_gene: NA; v_gene: TRBV6-1; j_gene: TRBJ1-3; abundance: NA
CDR3nt: TGTGCCAGCAGCTCTACCGGAACCCCCTATGGGACCCAGTACTTC; CDR3aa: CASSSTGTPYGTQYF; d_gene: NA; v_gene: TRBV7-9; j_gene: TRBJ2-5; abundance: many
CDR3nt: TGTGCCAGCAGTTTATCCTTACAGGGCTACAATGAGCAGTTCTTC; CDR3aa: CASSLSLQGYNEQFF; d_gene: NA; v_gene: TRBV12-3/TRBV12-4; j_gene: TRBJ2-1; abundance: NA
CDR3nt: TGTGCCAGCAGCTTAATGGGCGGGTTCGAGCGCACTGAAGCTTTCTTT; CDR3aa: CASSLMGGFERTEAFF; d_gene: NA; v_gene: TRBV7-3; j_gene: TRBJ1-1; abundance: few
CDR3nt: TGTGCCAGCAGCAGGAATAGAGCTAATGAAAAACTGTTTTTT; CDR3aa: CASSRNRANEKLFF; d_gene: NA; v_gene: TRBV7-2; j_gene: TRBJ1-4; abundance: many
CDR3nt: TGCGCCAGCAGCCAAGATGGTACAGTTAGCTCCTACAATGAGCAGTTCTTC; CDR3aa: CASSQDGTVSSYNEQFF; d_gene: NA; v_gene: TRBV4-3; j_gene: TRBJ2-1; abundance: NA
CDR3nt: TGTGCCAGCAGCGGCAGGGGGGCGTTAACCGGGGAGCTGTTTTTT; CDR3aa: CASSGRGALTGELFF; d_gene: NA; v_gene: TRBV7-6; j_gene: TRBJ2-2; abundance: many
CDR3nt: TGTGCCAGCAGTTGGAGAGGAGCAGGGTTCGCAGATACGCAGTATTTT; CDR3aa: CASSWRGAGFADTQYF; d_gene: NA; v_gene: TRBV27; j_gene: TRBJ2-3; abundance: NA
CDR3nt: TGCGCCAGCAGTGAGTGGGGTAATGAAAAACTGTTTTTT; CDR3aa: CASSEWGNEKLFF; d_gene: NA; v_gene: TRBV10-1; j_gene: TRBJ1-4; abundance: NA
CDR3nt: TGTGCCAGCAGTTACGGAGGCAGGCCTCGACTTTTTAGCTCCTACAATGAGCAGTTCTTC; CDR3aa: CASSYGGRPRLFSSYNEQFF; d_gene: NA; v_gene: TRBV6-5; j_gene: TRBJ2-1; abundance: many
CDR3nt: TGTGCCAGCAGCCTACCCCAGACAGGGATCTTGCAAGAGACCCAGTACTTC; CDR3aa: CASSLPQTGILQETQYF; d_gene: TRBD1; v_gene: TRBV7-9; j_gene: TRBJ2-5; abundance: NA
CDR3nt: TGTGCCAGCAGAAGCAGGCGGCGGGTTGATCAGCCCCAGCATTTT; CDR3aa: CASRSRRRVDQPQHF; d_gene: NA; v_gene: TRBV6-6; j_gene: TRBJ1-5; abundance: NA
CDR3nt: TGCGCCAGCAGTGAAAGGGGGATATTTAGCACAGATACGCAGTATTTT; CDR3aa: CASSERGIFSTDTQYF; d_gene: NA; v_gene: TRBV10-2; j_gene: TRBJ2-3; abundance: NA
CDR3nt: TGTGCCAGTAGGGAAGGGGACTATAATTCACCCCTCCACTTT; CDR3aa: CASREGDYNSPLHF; d_gene: NA; v_gene: TRBV19; j_gene: TRBJ1-6; abundance: few
CDR3nt: TGTGCCAGCAGTTACTTACCGGGACAGAACCACTACGAGCAGTACTTC; CDR3aa: CASSYLPGQNHYEQYF; d_gene: TRBD1; v_gene: TRBV6-5; j_gene: TRBJ2-7; abundance: NA
CDR3nt: TGTGCCAGCAGCTTATTAACAGGGGGCGCAGATGGCTACACCTTC; CDR3aa: CASSLLTGGADGYTF; d_gene: TRBD1; v_gene: TRBV7-6; j_gene: TRBJ1-2; abundance: NA
CDR3nt: TGTGCCAGTAGTGTTAGCGGGGGGGCCCTACCTGAGCAGTTCTTC; CDR3aa: CASSVSGGALPEQFF; d_gene: TRBD2; v_gene: TRBV19; j_gene: TRBJ2-1; abundance: NA
CDR3nt: TGTGCCAGCAGTTCATCTTCCCAGACAGGACCTACTAGCACAGATACGCAGTATTTT; CDR3aa: CASSSSSQTGPTSTDTQYF; d_gene: NA; v_gene: TRBV12-3/TRBV12-4; j_gene: TRBJ2-3; abundance: many
CDR3nt: TGTGCCAGTAGCATCGTAGACGGGGCCGATACGCAGTATTTT; CDR3aa: CASSIVDGADTQYF; d_gene: NA; v_gene: TRBV19; j_gene: TRBJ2-3; abundance: NA